The TCR beta chain described here comes from a study of radiotherapy plus CTLA-4 blockade in lung cancer. In the study overall: Objective responses emerged in about 20% of patients, and around 31% attained disease control. Study findings and constraints: The study found tumor-derived TCR clones expanded in blood after radiotherapy plus ipilimumab.

The germline V gene encodes CDR1 SNHLY and CDR2 FYNNEI. V lost 1 base to trimming and J lost 9 bases, with 4 bases between them. The CDR3 has 11 residues. Sequencing was performed with immunoSEQ multiplex PCR; in TCRdb, only in-frame clones are kept and a portion is missing. The table has 80,000 or so clones, 60% to 85% seen once. On this clone itself: Its target is unknown.

It was focal radiation plus CTLA-4 blockade with ipilimumab that patients with chemo-refractory metastatic non-small-cell lung cancer received. The TCR was taken from a human donor with non-small cell lung cancer who had a partial response to radiotherapy plus ipilimumab. Some clones in this sample may be carry-over from other donors' samples. The chain joins TRBV2 to TRBJ2-4; D gene unclear. Sequenced here: peripheral blood, sampled from a patient treated with radiotherapy plus ipilimumab. CDR3 nucleotide sequence: TGTGCCAGCAGTGAAGGCAGCATTCAGTACTTC. Its protein product is CASSEGSIQYF.